These 24 T cell receptor beta chains originate from one sample sequenced in a study of blood T cells in healthy people across ages. For the second PCR, which ran for about 6 to 12 cycles, a sample-barcoded 5' primer and a J-beta primer mix were used. TCRdb ran MiXCR on the 5' RACE reads and lists one entry per CDR3 protein. The data contain approximately 1.5 million distinct CDR3 sequences, around 35% of them seen just once; the ten biggest clones take up 10% to 12%. Sequenced: blood. The origin of the receptors is a woman aged 25 to 39 in good health.

This clonotype was seen just once. The junction shows a germline mismatch at one end, possibly a read error. The chain combines TRBV29-1 with TRBJ2-1; weak D call: TRBD2 (6 bases). The CDR3 totals 16 residues. Germline values: CDR1 SQVTM, CDR2 ANQGSEA. CDR3 amino acids: CSVVPGVESSYNVQFF. The CDR3 DNA sequence: TGCAGCGTTGTGCCGGGGGTGGAGTCGTCCTACAATGTGCAGTTCTTC.

This clonotype was detected a few times. The genes are TRBV20-1 and TRBJ2-7, with 12 positions matching TRBD2. This CDR3 contains 14 residues. V gave up 5 bases and J gave up 2 bases; unmatched junction bases: 4. Germline values: CDR1 DFQATT, CDR2 SNEGSKA (reference sequence). CDR3 protein: CSALWTSGTYEQYF. The CDR3 region has the DNA TGCAGTGCTCTTTGGACTAGCGGGACCTACGAGCAGTACTTC.

This clonotype appeared a few times. The V gene is TRBV12-3 or TRBV12-4, the J gene TRBJ2-5; D unresolved. The CDR3 extends over 17 amino acids. Trimming took off 6 bases at V and 2 bases at J, with 22 bases between the two ends. CDR3 residues: CASSPKARITQQETQYF. The CDR3 bases are TGTGCCAGCAGCCCCAAAGCCCGGATCACCCAACAAGAGACCCAGTACTTC.

This chain links TRBV11-2 with TRBJ2-2, with a tentative D call TRBD1 (6 bases). This CDR3 has 15 residues. Per the germline V gene, CDR1 is SGHAT and CDR2 is FQNNGV. V was cut by 6 bases and J by 0 bases, with 11 bases left in between. The CDR3 bases are TGTGCCAGCAGGCAAACAGGGTCGAACACCGGGGAGCTGTTTTTT. Translated: CASRQTGSNTGELFF.

The V call is TRBV19, the J call TRBJ2-3; D is undetermined. Trimming shortened V by 1 base and J by 4 bases, and 6 bases separated the two germline ends. CDR3 size: 13 residues. Per germline, CDR1 LNHDA and CDR2 SQIVND (reference sequence). CDR3 coding DNA: TGTGCCAGTAGTATAGGATCAGCAGATACGCAGTATTTT. Translated, it gives CASSIGSADTQYF.

The sample holds a few counts of this clonotype. J is TRBJ2-5 and V is TRBV3-1; D perhaps matches TRBD2 (5 bases). The germline CDR1 and CDR2 sequences are LGHDT and YNNKEL (reference sequence). V was clipped by 2 bases and J by 3 bases, with 10 bases between them. This CDR3 has 14 amino acids. In DNA, the CDR3 is TGTGCCAGCAGCCAATATTTCGGGGAAGAGACCCAGTACTTC. Translation gives CASSQYFGEETQYF.

The V gene is TRBV14, the J gene TRBJ2-7; 7 bases fit TRBD1. The germline V gene has CDR1 SGHDN and CDR2 FVKESK. The CDR3 contains 14 residues. V was pared by 6 bases and J by 5 bases, with 10 bases of the junction left unmatched. The CDR3 coding sequence is TGTGCCAGCAGTCCTAGGACAGGCAGGAACGAGCAGTACTTC. This codes for CASSPRTGRNEQYF. The whole variable domain, filled in from reference TRBV14 and TRBJ2-7, reads EAGVTQFPSHSVIEKGQTVTLRCDPISGHDNLYWYRRVMGKEIKFLLHFVKESKQDESGMPNNRFLAERTGGTYSTLKVQPAELEDSGVYFCASSPRTGRNEQYFGPGTRLTVT.

This clonotype was picked up a small number of times. Here the CDR3 reads CASVREETQYF. CDR3 coding DNA: TGTGCCAGCGTCAGGGAAGAGACCCAGTACTTC. The V call is TRBV2, the J call TRBJ2-5, with D perhaps matching TRBD1 (5 bases). The CDR3 is 11 amino acids. Deletions cut 8 bases from V and 3 bases from J, with 7 bases between. The germline gives CDR1 SNHLY, CDR2 FYNNEI.

The table lists this clonotype with a few counts. The J gene is TRBJ1-6, the V gene TRBV12-3 or TRBV12-4; D is unresolved. The CDR3 is 12 residues long. V was trimmed by 8 bases and J by 7 bases, leaving 9 bases between them. The CDR3 nucleotides are TGTGCCAGCGCCCTAGAGAATTCACCCCTCCACTTT. Its protein is CASALENSPLHF.

The rearrangement links TRBV5-1 to TRBJ1-2; 10 nucleotides match TRBD1. V was pared by 3 bases and J by 5 bases, with 4 bases of the junction left unmatched. CDR3 length equals 14 residues. CDR1 is SGHRS, CDR2 YFSETQ, per germline. The chain's CDR3 is CASSSDRGSYGYTF. Written as DNA, the CDR3 is TGCGCCAGCAGCTCGGACAGGGGGTCGTATGGCTACACCTTC.

The J gene is TRBJ2-5, the V gene TRBV24-1; D is unresolved. Trimming removed 3 bases from V and 7 bases from J, with 5 bases in between. Germline V gives CDR1 KGHDR, CDR2 SFDVKD. The CDR3 loop spans 11 amino acids. Written as DNA, the CDR3 is TGTGCCACCAGTGATGAGCGGACCCAGTACTTC. It is translated as CATSDERTQYF.

About this clonotype itself: The junction departs from the called germline gene at one end, perhaps through a read error. V is TRBV7-2 and J is TRBJ2-7; possible D gene TRBD1, 7 bases. The CDR3 spans 16 residues. The germline gives CDR1 SGHTA, CDR2 FQGNSA. CDR3 sequence reads: CARSTTPARQGGEQYF. In nucleotides, the CDR3 is TGTGCCCGCAGCACGACACCGGCGAGACAGGGAGGCGAGCAGTACTTC.

This chain links TRBV12-3 or TRBV12-4 with TRBJ2-1; 11 positions agree with TRBD2. This CDR3 is built from 16 residues. J gave up 2 bases and V 6 bases, and 6 bases lay outside the gene matches. CDR3 amino acids: CASSTLAGEPYNEQFF. The DNA of the CDR3 is TGTGCCAGCAGCACACTAGCGGGGGAACCCTACAATGAGCAGTTCTTC.

J is TRBJ1-3 and V is TRBV29-1; perhaps TRBD1 as D (5 bases). The CDR3 has 13 residues. V was shortened by 7 bases and J by 0 bases, with 10 bases between the two germline ends. Germline values: CDR1 SQVTM, CDR2 ANQGSEA. In DNA form, the CDR3 reads TGCAGCGCCATAACAGGCTCTGGAAACACCATATATTTT. Its protein is CSAITGSGNTIYF.

Only a few counts were recorded for this clonotype. The genes are TRBV12-3 or TRBV12-4 and TRBJ2-7; D possibly matches TRBD1 or TRBD2 (5 bases each). Trimming removed 6 bases from V and 2 bases from J, with 17 bases in between. This CDR3 comprises 15 residues. The CDR3 protein is CASRQGTDRTYEQYF. The CDR3 DNA reads as TGTGCCAGCAGACAAGGGACCGACCGTACCTACGAGCAGTACTTC.

A few counts support this clonotype. Possible read error: a much larger clone is one base away. The rearrangement uses TRBV20-1 and TRBJ2-7; D ambiguous. The CDR3 is 15 amino acids. CDR1 DFQATT and CDR2 SNEGSKA come from the germline V gene (reference sequence). As DNA, the CDR3 is TGCAGTGTTAGAGATTCTGCACTACCTAAATACGAGCAGTACTTC. Amino acid sequence: CSVRDSALPKYEQYF.

The CDR3 is CASSWQGYTGELFF. CDR3 in DNA: TGTGCCAGCAGTTGGCAGGGGTACACCGGGGAGCTGTTTTTT. The chain employs TRBV5-6 and TRBJ2-2, with D possibly being TRBD1 (6 bases). Deletions cut 5 bases from V and 3 bases from J, with 11 bases between. CDR3 length equals 14 residues. CDR1 SGHDT and CDR2 YYEEEE come from the germline V gene.

This clonotype was seen a handful of times. The rearrangement links TRBV2 to TRBJ1-1, with TRBD1 matching 12 bases. The CDR3 covers 14 residues. Germline-derived CDR1 and CDR2 are SNHLY and FYNNEI. V lost 6 bases to trimming and J lost 6 bases; unmatched junction nucleotides: 5. For the CDR3, the DNA is TGTGCCAGCAGCGAGGGACAGGGGGCCGCTGAAGCTTTCTTT. It codes for CASSEGQGAAEAFF.

J is TRBJ2-7 and V is TRBV7-9, with D tentatively TRBD1 (5 bases). V lost 5 bases and J 5 bases, leaving 13 bases between the germline ends. Germline assignment: CDR1 SEHNR and CDR2 FQNEAQ (reference sequence). The CDR3 length is 13 residues. The CDR3 DNA follows: TGTGCCAGCAGCCCCCATCCCAGGGACGAGCAGTACTTC. It translates to CASSPHPRDEQYF.

This clonotype was detected only a few times. V is TRBV15 and J is TRBJ2-3; D not certain. Germline V gene lookup returns CDR1 LNHNV and CDR2 YYDKDF (reference sequence). Trimming pared 0 bases from V and 9 bases from J, leaving 13 bases between. The CDR3 has 14 residues. The chain's CDR3 is CATSRDRPGDTQYF. The CDR3 DNA follows: TGTGCCACCAGCAGAGATCGGCCTGGTGACACGCAGTATTTT.

This clonotype was picked up a small number of times. The chain is built from TRBV27 and TRBJ2-7; no firm D call. Looked up from germline, CDR1 is MNHEY and CDR2 is SMNVEV (reference sequence). The CDR3 is 14 amino acids. Trimming left V 2 bases short and J 6 bases short, with 14 bases between. The CDR3 protein is CASSLRLSVLEQYF. DNA for the CDR3: TGTGCCAGCAGTTTACGATTGAGTGTCCTCGAGCAGTACTTC.

The V gene is TRBV20-1, the J gene TRBJ2-1, with 12 nucleotides matching TRBD1. Trimming at V came to 6 bases and at J to 7 bases, leaving 7 bases not matched to a gene. Germline CDR1 is DFQATT and CDR2 is SNEGSKA (reference sequence). The CDR3 contains 14 residues. The CDR3, as DNA: TGCAGTGCGCGCGGGGACAGGGGGCGGAATGAGCAGTTCTTC. It encodes CSARGDRGRNEQFF.

This clonotype was seen more than once but under ten times. At one of its ends the junction is not consistent with the germline gene, which may arise from a read error. V gene TRBV10-1 combines with J gene TRBJ2-7; 7 nucleotides align to TRBD2. This CDR3 is 12 amino acids long. CDR1 WNHNN and CDR2 SYGVQD come from the germline V gene (reference sequence). CDR3 sequence: CVSGATPYEQYF. The CDR3 nucleotides are TGCGTCAGCGGGGCAACCCCATACGAGCAGTACTTC.

As to this clonotype: One end of the junction varies from germline; a read error may be responsible. The chain uses TRBV6-1 and TRBJ1-5, with no clear D. This CDR3 is 12 amino acids long. From germline, CDR1 is MNHNS and CDR2 SASEGT. CDR3 sequence: CASSETTQAQHF. In DNA, the CDR3 is TGTGCCAGCAGTGAAACAACTCAGGCCCAGCATTTT.